This T cell receptor beta chain came from a study of radiotherapy plus CTLA-4 blockade in lung cancer. CDR3 size: 15 residues. V lost 2 bases to trimming and J lost 2 bases; unmatched junction nucleotides: 0. Germline-derived CDR1 and CDR2 are MDHEN and SYDVKM. Method: immunoSEQ multiplex PCR; TCRdb's copy keeps in-frame clones and lacks some. The sample consists of more than 90,000 clones, approximately 78% of them appearing once. Material: peripheral blood, obtained from a patient treated with radiotherapy plus ipilimumab. The TCR comes from a human donor with non-small cell lung cancer that progressed on radiotherapy plus ipilimumab. The V and J genes are TRBV28 and TRBJ2-6, with 7 bases fitting TRBD2. The CDR3: CASSLAGAGANVLTF. The CDR3 coding sequence is TGTGCCAGCAGTTTAGCGGGGGCTGGGGCCAACGTCCTGACTTTC.